A single sample is the source of the 14 T cell receptor beta chains below, sequenced in a study of tissue T cells after allogeneic stem cell transplantation (dated 2022 in TCRdb). Sample time point, as interpreted from the label and publication: mouse harvest day 14 after allogeneic transplant. Mouse grafts combined 10^7 T-cell-depleted bone marrow cells with 10^6 splenic CD5+ T cells, given via tail vein injection. The library was obtained by the immunoSEQ multiplex PCR assay. Drawn from immuneACCESS, this table holds only the in-frame rearrangements with V and J called that TCRdb kept. Clones are partly lost; checked studies trace under half to an unresolved V gene and leave the rest unexplained. Recorded for this sample are fewer than 6,000 clones; approximately 50% of them occurred a single time. The ten biggest clones cover 22% of the sample. Sample: gut tissue. Every receptor here comes from a female BALB/c mouse given C57BL/6 T cells with graft-versus-host disease after an allogeneic hematopoietic cell transplant.

About this clone: Gene names refer to mouse genes. The read halts 1 residue ahead of the CDR3 end, with the missing end drawn from the germline J gene. The chain uses TRBV26 and TRBJ2-5; D is ambiguous. V lost 6 bases to trimming and J lost 6 bases, with 13 bases between them. The CDR3 contains 13 residues. The germline V gene has CDR1 KGHPV and CDR2 FQNQEV (reference sequence). The part of the CDR3 DNA that was read is TGTGCCAGCAGGCCGGGCGCGGGGGACACCCAGTAC. Translation: CASRPGAGDTQY. The full CDR3 reads CASRPGAGDTQYF.

With regard to this clone: Mouse gene names and germline throughout. The read is 1 residue too short to cover the CDR3 end, so that end is filled in from the germline J gene. The chain is built from TRBV26 and TRBJ2-4; D uncertain. Trimming took 4 bases from V and 0 from J, leaving 5 bases between them. Germline V lookup: CDR1 KGHPV, CDR2 FQNQEV (reference sequence). The CDR3 loop spans 13 amino acids. Partial CDR3 DNA: TGTGCCAGCAGTCCCGACAGTCAAAACACCTTGTAC. Its translation is CASSPDSQNTLY. From start to end, the CDR3 is CASSPDSQNTLYF.

This clone came up a few times. Any gene name here is a mouse gene name. The read ends 1 residue shy of where the CDR3 ends; the end is completed using the germline J gene. J is TRBJ2-1 and V is TRBV13-2; 13 bases map to TRBD2. Germline CDR1 NNHNN, CDR2 SYGAGS (reference sequence). The CDR3 has 19 amino acids. Germline trimming cut 0 bases from V and 0 bases from J; bases unmatched to any gene: 6. The DNA read from the CDR3 is TGTGCCAGCGGTGATGCTCGGGACTGGGGGGGATATAACTATGCTGAGCAGTTC. Residues: CASGDARDWGGYNYAEQF. The CDR3 in its entirety is CASGDARDWGGYNYAEQFF.

By proportion, this clone is medium-sized. The genes and germline here are from mouse. Read coverage stops 1 residue before the CDR3 terminus; the germline J gene supplies the remainder. V usage is TRBV13-1 and J usage is TRBJ2-7; D ambiguous. Germline CDR1 is NSHNY and CDR2 is SYGAGN. CDR3 length: 12 amino acids. With 2 bases removed from V and 4 bases from J, the gap between germline ends came to 7 bases. The CDR3 DNA, read in part, is TGTGCCAGCAGTGAATGGGTTTATGAACAGTAC. It is translated as CASSEWVYEQY. The whole CDR3 region reads CASSEWVYEQYF.

As to this clone: Germline and genes: mouse. The read finishes 1 residue shy of the CDR3 end, and the germline J gene is used to complete it. V usage is TRBV15 and J usage is TRBJ2-1, with D perhaps matching TRBD2 (5 bases). The CDR3 consists of 14 residues. In germline, CDR1 is SGHND, CDR2 FRSKSL. V gave up 1 base and J gave up 1 base, with 5 bases separating them. CDR3 sequence reads: CASSLDWNYAEQFF. The covered CDR3 bases are TGTGCCAGCAGTTTAGACTGGAACTATGCTGAGCAGTTC.

About this clone itself: Mouse germline and gene names are used. The CDR3 end lies 1 residue beyond the end of the read and is filled in from the germline J gene. This chain uses TRBV12-2 with TRBJ2-4, with TRBD1 as a possible D gene (5 bases). The V gene lost 0 bases and the J gene lost 3 bases, with 9 bases spanning the gap. The length of the CDR3 is 14 residues. Germline loops: CDR1 SGHLS, CDR2 HYDKME. CDR3 DNA (partial): TGTGCCAGCTCTCTCGGGCAGGGCCAAAACACCTTGTAC. This codes for CASSLGQGQNTLY. The CDR3 in its entirety is CASSLGQGQNTLYF.

As for this clone: Genes here carry mouse names. The sequence runs out 1 residue before the end of the CDR3; the remainder is reconstructed from the germline J gene. This chain connects TRBV15 to TRBJ2-4, with D perhaps given as TRBD1 or TRBD2 (5 bases each). This CDR3 is built from 13 residues. Trimming took off 6 bases at V and 0 bases at J, with 7 bases between the two ends. Germline-derived CDR1 and CDR2 are SGHND and FRSKSL. Incomplete CDR3 DNA: TGTGCCAGCAGCGGGGCTAGTCAAAACACCTTGTAC. Amino acids: CASSGASQNTLY. The whole CDR3 region reads CASSGASQNTLYF. The variable domain in full, completed from reference TRBV15 and TRBJ2-4, reads DAGVTQTPRHEVAEKGQTIILKCEPVSGHNDLFWYRQTKIQGLELLSYFRSKSLMEDGGAFKDRFKAEMLNSSFSTLKIQPTEPKDSAVYLCASSGASQNTLYFGAGTRLSVL.

The table lists this clone with a few counts. Gene names and germline match the mouse. CDR3 protein: CASSFRDWGGVNTQYF. CDR3 DNA (partial): TGTGCTAGCAGTTTCCGGGACTGGGGGGGCGTGAACACCCAGTAC. The chain is built from TRBV29 and TRBJ2-5; 14 bases match TRBD2. The CDR3 end is not reached by the read, which stops 1 residue before it; the germline J gene fills it in. CDR3 length: 16 residues. Germline CDR1 and CDR2: MSHET and SYDVDS. Unmatched junction bases numbered 6, after V lost 3 bases and J lost 7 bases.

Note on this clone: An end of the junction does not agree with germline; a read error may underlie this. Any gene name here is a mouse gene name. The read terminates 1 residue ahead of where the CDR3 ends, so the germline J gene completes it. The rearrangement uses TRBV13-3 and TRBJ1-3; no firm D call. CDR1 NNHDY and CDR2 SYVADS come from the germline V gene. CDR3 length equals 13 residues. CDR3: CASGEGSGNTLYF. CDR3 DNA, as far as it was read: TGTGCCAGCGGTGAGGGTTCTGGAAATACGCTCTAT.

Comment on this clone: Germline and genes: mouse. From the germline J gene comes the end of the CDR3, since the read stops 1 residue before it. The rearrangement joins TRBV16 to TRBJ2-5; 9 bases line up with TRBD1. Germline trimming cut 6 bases from V and 5 bases from J; bases unmatched to any gene: 3. Germline V gene data show CDR1 as SGHSA and CDR2 as FRNQAP. This CDR3 is 13 amino acids long. The CDR3 spells CASSHRGRDTQYF. The sequenced part of the CDR3 DNA is TGTGCAAGCAGTCACAGGGGGCGAGACACCCAGTAC. The whole variable domain, filled in from reference TRBV16 and TRBJ2-5, reads NAGVIQTPRHKVTGKGQEATLWCEPISGHSAVFWYRQTIVQGLEFLTYFRNQAPIDDSGMPKERFSAQMPNQSHSTLKIQSTQPQDSAVYLCASSHRGRDTQYFGPGTRLLVL.

This clone qualifies as medium-sized (0.01 to 0.1%). Gene names denote mouse genes. The read is 1 residue too short to cover the CDR3 end, so that end is filled in from the germline J gene. The V and J genes are TRBV2 and TRBJ2-4, with 7 bases fitting TRBD2. There are 15 residues in the CDR3. V was pared by 4 bases and J by 0 bases, with 4 bases of the junction left unmatched. CDR1 LGHNA and CDR2 YSYQKL come from the germline V gene. The sequenced CDR3 bases are TGTGCCAGCAGCCCACGACTGGGAAGTCAAAACACCTTGTAC. Translated: CASSPRLGSQNTLY. The whole CDR3 region reads CASSPRLGSQNTLYF. Full variable domain (remainder filled in from reference TRBV2 and TRBJ2-4): DPKIIQKPKYLVAVTGSEKILICEQYLGHNAMYWYRQSAKKPLEFMFSYSYQKLMDNQTASSRFQPQSSKKNHLDLQITALKPDDSATYFCASSPRLGSQNTLYFGAGTRLSVL.

As to this clone: The genes are named according to mouse. The read ends 1 residue shy of where the CDR3 ends; the end is completed using the germline J gene. V gene TRBV5 combines with J gene TRBJ2-7, with TRBD2 matching 11 bases. The V segment lost 4 bases and the J segment 4 bases; nucleotides outside the gene matches: 0. Germline CDR1 LGHNA, CDR2 YNLKQL (reference sequence). The CDR3 runs to 13 residues. CDR3 DNA (partial): TGTGCCAGCAGCCGGGACTGGGGGTATGAACAGTAC. Translation gives CASSRDWGYEQY. The full CDR3 sequence reads CASSRDWGYEQYF.

Concerning this clone itself: Germline and genes: mouse. The read ends 1 residue shy of where the CDR3 ends; the end is completed using the germline J gene. The chain recombines TRBV13-2 with TRBJ2-3; a possible D gene is TRBD1 (5 bases). V shed 0 bases and J shed 1 base, with 6 bases lying between them. From germline, CDR1 is NNHNN and CDR2 SYGAGS (reference sequence). The CDR3 is 14 amino acids. CDR3: CASGDARGAETLYF. CDR3 bases read: TGTGCCAGCGGTGATGCCAGGGGTGCAGAAACGCTGTAT.

With regard to this clone: All gene names here are mouse names. The CDR3 is CASSLRWGAETLYF. Partial CDR3 DNA: TGTGCCAGCAGTCTCAGGTGGGGTGCAGAAACGCTGTAT. V usage is TRBV26 and J usage is TRBJ2-3; no firm D call. The observed sequence ends 1 residue before the CDR3 terminus, with the missing tail filled in from the germline J gene. The CDR3 has 14 residues. Germline V gene sequence: CDR1 KGHPV, CDR2 FQNQEV (reference sequence). V was cut by 3 bases and J by 1 base, with 8 bases left in between.